This TCR beta chain stems from a study of immune evolution from preneoplasia to lung adenocarcinoma. The assay was immunoSEQ multiplex PCR, and TCRdb's table has in-frame clones only and misses some. This sample has roughly 40,000 clones, with 74% found just once. Study observations and caveats: Normal lung had highest clonality; later lesions appeared denser, more diverse.

On this clone itself: Its antigen is unknown. This sample also contains other DNA sequences that code for the same CDR3.

Germline lookup yields CDR1 SQVTM and CDR2 ANQGSEA. The CDR3 has 16 residues. V lost 6 bases and J lost 1, with 16 bases in between. The clonotype comes from a person aged 55 to 75 with lung adenocarcinoma. The genes are TRBV29-1 and TRBJ2-6; possibly TRBD1 for D (6 bases). Sequenced material: FFPE invasive lung adenocarcinoma tissue. CDR3 loop: CSVTGYLSSGANVLTF. The CDR3 DNA sequence: TGCAGCGTCACAGGGTACCTGAGTTCTGGGGCCAACGTCCTGACTTTC.